These 25 T cell receptor beta chains came from one sample sequenced in a study of regulatory T cells in long-lasting Graves disease. Time point indicated: newly diagnosed GD, antithyroid drugs for less than 3 months. Making the TCR library involved RNA that had been extracted from PBMCs. Building the TCR beta libraries relied on iRepertoire HTBI primers, and CDR3 regions underwent Arm-PCR. MiXCR was run by TCRdb on the multiplex PCR reads, yielding one entry per CDR3 protein. In the table there are about 240,000 distinct CDR3 sequences, around 21% of which are singletons. The sequences come from peripheral blood mononuclear cells (PBMCs), collected at new diagnosis, from a patient treated with antithyroid drugs. These receptors came from a female donor with Graves disease.

As regards this clonotype: A much larger clonotype is one base distant, so this may be a read error. CDR3 in amino acids: CASSLPGTGLGHTF. The CDR3 region has the DNA TGTGCCAGCAGTTTACCAGGGACGGGCTTAGGCCACACCTTC. The chain couples TRBV28 to TRBJ1-2, with TRBD1 as a possible D gene (5 bases). The V gene's germline CDR1 is MDHEN and CDR2 SYDVKM. The CDR3 loop spans 14 amino acids. The V end was cut by 2 bases, the J end by 12 bases, with 19 bases between.

V gene TRBV7-2 combines with J gene TRBJ1-2; TRBD1 agrees at 9 bases. Trimming removed 5 bases from V and 8 bases from J; junction bases left unmatched: 12. Germline V gene data show CDR1 as SGHTA and CDR2 as FQGNSA. CDR3 length equals 15 residues. CDR3 sequence: CASSGTGTGRVGYTF. The CDR3 nucleotides are TGTGCCAGCAGCGGGACCGGGACAGGGAGGGTGGGCTACACCTTC.

The DNA for the CDR3 is TGCGCCAGCAGCCAAGACGGTACGAACACCGGGGAGCTGTTTTTT. Translating gives CASSQDGTNTGELFF. The chain links TRBV4-1 to TRBJ2-2; D uncertain. Trimming removed 0 bases from V and 0 bases from J, with 5 bases in between. This CDR3 comprises 15 residues. Looked up from germline, CDR1 is MGHRA and CDR2 is YSYEKL.

For this clonotype: A far larger clone is off by one base, so a read error is likely. This chain joins TRBV11-1 and TRBJ2-5; D may correspond to TRBD1 or TRBD2 (5 bases each). Germline values: CDR1 SGHAT, CDR2 FQDESV (reference sequence). V was pared by 6 bases and J by 9 bases, with 17 bases between. The CDR3 length is 13 residues. This chain's CDR3 is CASSGTGAEAQYF. The CDR3 coding sequence is TGTGCCAGCAGTGGCACAGGAGCGGAGGCCCAGTACTTC.

A word on this clonotype: This may come from a read error, since a much larger clone is one base off. The chain recombines TRBV6-2 or TRBV6-3 with TRBJ2-3; 7 bases match TRBD1. There are 18 residues in the CDR3. The V gene's germline CDR1 is MNHEY and CDR2 SVGEGT. For the CDR3, the DNA is TGTGCCAGCAGTTACTCGAGTTCGGGACAGCTTTCCACAGATACGCGGTATTTT. Protein: CASSYSSSGQLSTDTRYF.

The table lists this clonotype with many counts. The V and J genes are TRBV4-3 and TRBJ2-3; D is perhaps TRBD2 (6 bases). Germline CDR1 reads LGHNA; CDR2 reads YSLEER. With 1 base removed from V and 2 bases from J, the gap between germline ends came to 13 bases. This CDR3 comprises 16 residues. The CDR3 region is CASSQVFTGVTDTQYF. The CDR3 nucleotides are TGCGCCAGCAGCCAAGTTTTTACGGGGGTCACAGATACGCAGTATTTT.

This clonotype has a count of ten or more. CDR3 coding DNA: TGTGCCAGCAGGGGAGGGGGTTCGGACGAGCAGTACTTC. Protein: CASRGGGSDEQYF. The V call is TRBV11-2, the J call TRBJ2-7; D is possibly TRBD2 (7 bases). V gave up 6 bases and J gave up 5 bases, with 14 bases separating them. The CDR3 totals 13 residues. CDR1 is SGHAT, CDR2 FQNNGV, per germline. Full variable domain (missing parts from reference TRBV11-2 and TRBJ2-7): EAGVAQSPRYKIIEKRQSVAFWCNPISGHATLYWYQQILGQGPKLLIQFQNNGVVDDSQLPKDRFSAERLKGVDSTLKIQPAKLEDSAVYLCASRGGGSDEQYFGPGTRLTVT.

This clonotype has a handful of counts. The chain combines TRBV5-4 with TRBJ1-2; D gene ambiguous. The CDR3 has 13 amino acids. CDR1 SGHNT and CDR2 YYREEE come from the germline V gene (reference sequence). The V end lost 3 bases, the J end lost 7 bases, and 13 bases lay between the germline ends. The CDR3, as DNA: TGTGCCAGCAGCTCTAAAAGTGGGAGTGGCTACACCTTC. Translation gives CASSSKSGSGYTF.

In this sample, this clonotype turned up many times. The chain combines TRBV12-3 or TRBV12-4 with TRBJ1-1, with D perhaps TRBD1 (6 bases). V lost 6 bases to trimming and J lost 8 bases, with 19 bases between them. The CDR3 has 14 residues. The CDR3 spells CASREGTGTPEAFF. For the CDR3, the DNA is TGTGCCAGCAGGGAGGGGACCGGGACACCAGAAGCTTTCTTT.

This clonotype appeared many times. The chain carries TRBV7-2 and TRBJ1-1; D possibly corresponds to TRBD1 (5 bases). The V gene's germline CDR1 is SGHTA and CDR2 FQGNSA. CDR3 length equals 13 residues. The ends were cut back, 5 bases at V and 3 bases at J, with 10 bases in the middle. As DNA, the CDR3 is TGTGCCAGCAGCCCAAGAGGGGACACTGAAGCTTTCTTT. It codes for CASSPRGDTEAFF.

This clonotype was observed at least ten times. The rearrangement joins TRBV5-1 to TRBJ2-1, with D possibly being TRBD1 (5 bases). The CDR3 totals 14 residues. CDR1 and CDR2 from the germline V gene are SGHRS and YFSETQ. V was trimmed by 3 bases and J by 6 bases, leaving 13 bases between them. The DNA of the CDR3 is TGCGCCAGCAGCTACCAGGGTTCCCCCAATGAGCAGTTCTTC. Translation: CASSYQGSPNEQFF.

This clonotype showed up just a few times. This rearrangement joins TRBV6-1 to TRBJ1-2, with D possibly matching TRBD1 (6 bases). In germline, CDR1 is MNHNS, CDR2 SASEGT. Trimming cost V 6 bases and J 8 bases, with 10 bases left between them. The CDR3 is 11 residues long. The CDR3 loop reads CASSNRDGYTF. DNA for the CDR3: TGTGCCAGCAGCAACAGGGACGGCTACACCTTC.

This rearrangement joins TRBV3-1 to TRBJ2-1, with 10 bases matching TRBD2. The length of the CDR3 is 19 residues. The V and J ends lost 4 bases and 8 bases, in that order; junction bases with no gene match: 20. Germline V CDR1 and CDR2: LGHDT, YNNKEL (reference sequence). The CDR3 is CASSPYRDFGLAVKDEQFF. CDR3 nucleotide sequence: TGTGCCAGCAGCCCCTACCGAGACTTTGGACTAGCGGTTAAGGATGAGCAGTTCTTC.

Many counts were recorded for this clonotype. The chain couples TRBV6-1 to TRBJ2-7, with D maybe TRBD1 (7 bases). The CDR3 covers 16 residues. V was pared by 5 bases and J by 6 bases, with 23 bases between. Per germline, CDR1 MNHNS and CDR2 SASEGT. DNA for the CDR3: TGTGCCAGCAGTACCCGCTCCATTCACAGGGGAGGCGAGCAGTACTTC. Protein: CASSTRSIHRGGEQYF.

This clonotype was found many times. The chain carries TRBV12-3 or TRBV12-4 and TRBJ1-2; 9 nucleotides align to TRBD1. The CDR3 is 14 amino acids. With V trimmed by 6 bases and J by 6 bases, 8 bases remained unmatched. CDR3 sequence (DNA): TGTGCCAGCAGCCGGACAGGGGAAGGGGATGGCTACACCTTC. Translation gives CASSRTGEGDGYTF.

This clonotype occurred a few times. A much more abundant neighbour one base away suggests this may be a read error. V usage is TRBV20-1 and J usage is TRBJ2-1; no definite D call. The CDR3 covers 14 residues. CDR1 and CDR2 from the germline V gene are DFQATT and SNEGSKA (reference sequence). The CDR3 DNA is TGCAGTGCTAAGGTTCGCGCGGCCTACAATGAGCAGCTCTTC. Its translation: CSAKVRAAYNEQLF.

As to this clonotype: Just one base apart from a much larger clone, this may be a read error. The V gene is TRBV11-2, the J gene TRBJ2-2; D may be TRBD1 (6 bases). The length of the CDR3 is 16 residues. The V gene's germline CDR1 is SGHAT and CDR2 FQNNGV. The V end was cut by 4 bases, the J end by 0 bases, with 12 bases between. For the CDR3, the DNA is TGTGCCAGCAGCTCAGATCAGGGGACGAACACCGGGGAGCTGTTTTTT. Its protein product is CASSSDQGTNTGELFF.

This clonotype was counted once. A clone one base away is much larger, so this may be a read error. V is TRBV6-9 and J is TRBJ2-1, with no clear D. V shed 3 bases and J shed 8 bases, with 14 bases lying between them. Germline assignment: CDR1 MNHGY and CDR2 SVAAGI. This CDR3 is 14 amino acids long. This CDR3 is CASSYGLEHDEQFF. CDR3 coding DNA: TGTGCCAGCAGTTACGGTCTAGAACACGATGAGCAGTTCTTC.

The J gene is TRBJ2-1, the V gene TRBV7-9; 13 nucleotides line up with TRBD2. This CDR3 spans 14 amino acids. Trimming cost V 4 bases and J 12 bases; bases outside gene matches: 6. Germline V CDR1 and CDR2: SEHNR, FQNEAQ (reference sequence). In nucleotides, the CDR3 is TGTGCCAGCAGCTCCCGGGGGACTAGCGGGGCGCAGTTCTTC. Encoded protein: CASSSRGTSGAQFF. Supplemented by reference TRBV7-9 and TRBJ2-1, the full variable domain reads DTGVSQNPRHKITKRGQNVTFRCDPISEHNRLYWYRQTLGQGPEFLTYFQNEAQLEKSRLLSDRFSAERPKGSFSTLEIQRTEQGDSAMYLCASSSRGTSGAQFFGPGTRLTVL.

The V call is TRBV7-7, the J call TRBJ2-7, with D tentatively TRBD2 (5 bases). The CDR3 contains 13 residues. Germline V gives CDR1 SSHAT, CDR2 FNYEAQ (reference sequence). Trimming left V 3 bases short and J 6 bases short, with 12 bases between. CDR3 in amino acids: CASSLAGIGEQYF. As DNA, the CDR3 is TGTGCCAGCAGCTTGGCGGGTATAGGCGAGCAGTACTTC. Based on the CDR3 plus reference TRBV7-7 and TRBJ2-7, the full variable domain is GAGVSQSPRYKVTKRGQDVTLRCDPISSHATLYWYQQALGQGPEFLTYFNYEAQPDKSGLPSDRFSAERPEGSISTLTIQRTEQRDSAMYRCASSLAGIGEQYFGPGTRLTVT.

In regard to this clonotype: A read error is likely here: a far larger clone is one base away. This chain uses TRBV7-2 with TRBJ2-1, with 8 nucleotides matching TRBD1. The CDR3 sequence is 14 residues long. The germline CDR1 and CDR2 sequences are SGHTA and FQGNSA. V was clipped by 5 bases and J by 10 bases; unmatched bases: 10. CDR3 sequence reads: CASSRGTGSGEQFF. CDR3 nucleotide sequence: TGTGCCAGCAGCCGAGGGACAGGCTCAGGGGAGCAGTTCTTC.

In its sample, this clonotype was seen a few times. This sequence joins TRBV7-9 and TRBJ2-1, with TRBD2 as a possible D gene (7 bases). Trimming removed 5 bases from V and 2 bases from J, with 13 bases in between. The CDR3 totals 15 residues. Germline CDR1 SEHNR, CDR2 FQNEAQ (reference sequence). The CDR3 DNA follows: TGTGCCAGCAGCCCGAGGGGGGGGGCCTACAATGAGCAGTTCTTC. Its translation: CASSPRGGAYNEQFF.

This clonotype was found many times. The chain joins TRBV4-1 to TRBJ2-2; 9 bases align to TRBD1. V lost 4 bases, J lost 1 base, and 4 bases stayed unmatched. This CDR3 has 16 residues. Per the germline V gene, CDR1 is MGHRA and CDR2 is YSYEKL. The CDR3 DNA follows: TGCGCCAGCAGCCCGACGGGACAGGGGAACACCGGGGAGCTGTTTTTT. Translating gives CASSPTGQGNTGELFF.

Note on this clonotype: A much larger clone lies a single base off, so this may be a read error. This chain links TRBV6-1 with TRBJ2-3; a possible D gene is TRBD1 (5 bases). TRBJ2-7 matches the DNA end more closely, so the J call is doubtful. The germline CDR1 and CDR2 sequences are MNHNS and SASEGT. The CDR3 has 16 residues. The CDR3 bases are TGTGCCAGCACTTCGACAGACAGTGGCCCAAATTTCGAGCAGTACTTC. Residues: CASTSTDSGPNFEQYF.

This clonotype was detected ten times or more. This CDR3 reads CASNPGLAVNEQFF. The DNA for the CDR3 is TGTGCCAGCAACCCGGGACTAGCGGTTAATGAGCAGTTCTTC. V is TRBV11-1 and J is TRBJ2-1, with TRBD2 matching over 11 bases. This CDR3 spans 14 amino acids. The trim removed 7 bases at V and 7 bases at J, leaving 6 bases unmatched. Germline V gene data show CDR1 as SGHAT and CDR2 as FQDESV (reference sequence). Drawing the rest from reference TRBV11-1 and TRBJ2-1, the complete variable domain is EAEVAQSPRYKITEKSQAVAFWCDPISGHATLYWYRQILGQGPELLVQFQDESVVDDSQLPKDRFSAERLKGVDSTLKIQPAELGDSAMYLCASNPGLAVNEQFFGPGTRLTVL.